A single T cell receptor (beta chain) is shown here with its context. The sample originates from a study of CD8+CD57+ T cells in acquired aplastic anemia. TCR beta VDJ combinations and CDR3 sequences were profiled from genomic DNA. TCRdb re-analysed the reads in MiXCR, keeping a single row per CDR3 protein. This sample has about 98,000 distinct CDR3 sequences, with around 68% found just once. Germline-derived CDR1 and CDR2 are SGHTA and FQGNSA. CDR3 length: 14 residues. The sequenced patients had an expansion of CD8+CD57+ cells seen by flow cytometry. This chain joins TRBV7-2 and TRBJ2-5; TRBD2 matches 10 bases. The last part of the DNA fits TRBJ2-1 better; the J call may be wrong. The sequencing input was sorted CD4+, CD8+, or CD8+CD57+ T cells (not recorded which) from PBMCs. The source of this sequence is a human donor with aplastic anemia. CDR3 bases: TGTGCCAGCAGCTTGAGCGGGGGGGCCCATGAGCAGTTCTTC. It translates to CASSLSGGAHEQFF.